Listed below are T cell receptor beta chains from one sample, sequenced in a study of PD-1 blockade in classical Hodgkin lymphoma. Sequencing was performed with immunoSEQ multiplex PCR; in TCRdb, only in-frame clones are kept and a portion is missing. The sample yields 20,000 or so clones, approximately 87% seen once. Specimen: CD4+ T cells from blood, collected before the fourth cycle of nivolumab. The origin of the receptors is a human donor with classical Hodgkin lymphoma. Each CDR3 is given with its conserved first and last residue. The order of the fields is clone size, V gene, D gene, J gene, CDR3 protein, CDR3 DNA. The D gene is left open where the match is weak. Size values are once, few and many counts, or a class for expanded clones, and some rows have none.

clone_size: -; v_call: TRBV5-1; d_call: TRBD2; j_call: TRBJ2-1; cdr3_aa: CASSLSPSGTPLIYNEQFF; cdr3_nt: TGCGCCAGCAGCTTGTCCCCTAGCGGGACTCCCCTGATCTACAATGAGCAGTTCTTC
clone_size: -; v_call: TRBV30; d_call: -; j_call: TRBJ1-1; cdr3_aa: CAWSVGSPTNTEAFF; cdr3_nt: TGTGCCTGGAGTGTAGGGAGTCCCACGAACACTGAAGCTTTCTTT
clone_size: -; v_call: TRBV27; d_call: -; j_call: TRBJ2-6; cdr3_aa: CASSSFLLSGANVLTF; cdr3_nt: TGTGCCAGCAGTTCCTTCCTATTATCTGGGGCCAACGTCCTGACTTTC
clone_size: few; v_call: TRBV4-1; d_call: -; j_call: TRBJ2-1; cdr3_aa: CASSQGGHGWAYNEQFF; cdr3_nt: TGCGCCAGCAGCCAAGGGGGTCATGGGTGGGCCTACAATGAGCAGTTCTTC
clone_size: -; v_call: TRBV2; d_call: TRBD2; j_call: TRBJ2-7; cdr3_aa: CATSLAGVDEQYF; cdr3_nt: TGTGCCACCTCACTAGCGGGAGTGGACGAGCAGTACTTC
clone_size: few; v_call: TRBV10-3; d_call: TRBD1; j_call: TRBJ2-3; cdr3_aa: CAISETGAPSTDTQYF; cdr3_nt: TGTGCCATCAGCGAAACAGGGGCTCCTAGCACAGATACGCAGTATTTT
clone_size: -; v_call: TRBV30; d_call: TRBD1; j_call: TRBJ2-7; cdr3_aa: CAWSGTGKRSYEQYF; cdr3_nt: TGTGCCTGGAGTGGGACAGGGAAACGGTCCTACGAGCAGTACTTC
clone_size: -; v_call: TRBV18; d_call: TRBD1; j_call: TRBJ2-5; cdr3_aa: CASSPQQGAETQYF; cdr3_nt: TGTGCCAGCTCACCTCAACAGGGGGCAGAGACCCAGTACTTC
clone_size: once; v_call: TRBV6-6; d_call: -; j_call: TRBJ2-2; cdr3_aa: CASRPRGGAGTGELFF; cdr3_nt: TGTGCCAGCAGACCCCGAGGGGGGGCGGGAACCGGGGAGCTGTTTTTT
clone_size: -; v_call: TRBV6-6; d_call: -; j_call: TRBJ2-2; cdr3_aa: CASSLVAPGELFF; cdr3_nt: TGTGCCAGCAGTTTGGTGGCACCCGGGGAGCTGTTTTTT
clone_size: -; v_call: TRBV28; d_call: -; j_call: TRBJ1-2; cdr3_aa: CATRRQADYGYTF; cdr3_nt: TGTGCCACCAGACGACAGGCGGATTATGGCTACACCTTC
clone_size: -; v_call: TRBV18; d_call: -; j_call: TRBJ1-5; cdr3_aa: CASSPREDSNQPQHF; cdr3_nt: TGTGCCAGCTCACCAAGGGAAGACAGCAATCAGCCCCAGCATTTT
clone_size: -; v_call: TRBV10-2; d_call: -; j_call: TRBJ1-1; cdr3_aa: CASSPPRGEAFF; cdr3_nt: TGCGCCAGCAGTCCCCCCCGGGGGGAGGCTTTCTTT
clone_size: -; v_call: TRBV19; d_call: -; j_call: TRBJ2-3; cdr3_aa: CASSIRGGTDTQYF; cdr3_nt: TGTGCCAGTAGTATTAGGGGGGGAACAGATACGCAGTATTTT
clone_size: -; v_call: TRBV6-1; d_call: -; j_call: TRBJ1-1; cdr3_aa: CASSATPNTEAFF; cdr3_nt: TGTGCCAGCAGTGCCACCCCGAACACTGAAGCTTTCTTT
clone_size: once; v_call: TRBV19; d_call: -; j_call: TRBJ2-3; cdr3_aa: CASTKADTQYF; cdr3_nt: TGTGCCAGTACAAAGGCAGATACGCAGTATTTT
clone_size: -; v_call: TRBV25-1; d_call: TRBD1; j_call: TRBJ1-1; cdr3_aa: CASSKTGGVNTEAFF; cdr3_nt: TGTGCCAGCAGTAAGACAGGGGGCGTGAACACTGAAGCTTTCTTT
clone_size: -; v_call: TRBV29-1; d_call: TRBD2; j_call: TRBJ2-7; cdr3_aa: CSVGSAGTLYEQYF; cdr3_nt: TGCAGCGTTGGCTCAGCGGGGACCCTCTACGAGCAGTACTTC